The 12 T cell receptor beta chains listed next were all sequenced from one sample in a study of blood T cells in healthy people across ages (dated by TCRdb to the mid-2010s). Libraries were built with 5' RACE. Sequencing relied on an Illumina HiSeq 2500. A second PCR of roughly 6 to 11 cycles was run with a J-beta primer mix and a sample-barcoded 5' primer. Through fastp at Q25 and MiXCR, TCRdb rebuilt clones from the public reads, retaining in-frame beta chains. A single entry per CDR3 protein holds the most common genes and DNA from its merged rows. This sample has around 850,000 distinct CDR3 sequences in its table, and under 40% of those were observed once. Of the sample, roughly 13% falls within the top ten clones. The sample was blood. Every receptor here comes from a man between 18 and 29 years old in good health.

The chain uses TRBV28 and TRBJ2-2, with D perhaps TRBD1 or TRBD2 (5 bases each). V lost 1 base, J lost 6 bases, and 18 bases lay in between. This CDR3 is built from 17 residues. Germline V lookup: CDR1 MDHEN, CDR2 SYDVKM. In nucleotides, the CDR3 is TGTGCCAGCAGTTTATCTCTTGGGCAGGGAGAACCCGGGGAGCTGTTTTTT. Its protein product is CASSLSLGQGEPGELFF.

The J gene is TRBJ2-1, the V gene TRBV21-1; TRBD1 is taken as the D call from the table, unchecked against the DNA. TRBV21-1 is a recognized pseudogene. The CDR3 is made up of 15 amino acids. CDR3 region: CASSKLGGPLDEQFF. CDR3 DNA: TGTGCCAGCAGCAAATTGGGGGGGCCTTTGGATGAGCAGTTCTTC.

The sample holds a few counts of this clonotype. The V and J genes are TRBV5-1 and TRBJ2-1, with D perhaps matching TRBD2 (5 bases). Germline-derived CDR1 and CDR2 are SGHRS and YFSETQ. This CDR3 is built from 12 residues. Trimming took off 3 bases at V and 10 bases at J, with 11 bases between the two ends. The CDR3 here is CASSWESGEQFF. CDR3 in DNA: TGCGCCAGCAGCTGGGAGTCTGGAGAGCAGTTCTTC.

CDR3: CSARGDRAYGYTF. CDR3 sequence (DNA): TGCAGTGCTAGAGGGGACAGGGCCTATGGCTACACCTTC. The chain recombines TRBV20-1 with TRBJ1-2; 9 bases are a match to TRBD1. CDR3 length equals 13 residues. The ends lost 1 base at V and 4 bases at J; junction bases unmatched: 1. The germline CDR1 and CDR2 sequences are DFQATT and SNEGSKA (reference sequence).

This chain joins TRBV2 and TRBJ2-3; 8 positions match TRBD2. The J segment lost 2 bases and the V segment lost 1 base, leaving 5 bases of the junction unmatched. Looked up from germline, CDR1 is SNHLY and CDR2 is FYNNEI. This CDR3 has 16 amino acids. The CDR3 here is CASSEGTSRNTDTQYF. In DNA form, the CDR3 reads TGTGCCAGCAGTGAAGGGACTAGCAGAAACACAGATACGCAGTATTTT.

This clonotype was observed once. The chain recombines TRBV10-3 with TRBJ1-4, with 8 bases lining up with TRBD1. CDR1 ENHRY and CDR2 SYGVKD come from the germline V gene. The CDR3 runs 13 residues. J lost 8 bases, V lost 4 bases, and 3 bases had no gene match. The CDR3 loop reads CAISGTGWEKLFF. For the CDR3, the DNA is TGTGCCATCAGTGGGACAGGGTGGGAAAAACTGTTTTTT.

CDR3 residues: CASRRGYTEAFF. CDR3 nucleotide sequence: TGTGCCAGCAGACGTGGTTACACTGAAGCTTTCTTT. The V and J genes are TRBV27 and TRBJ1-1; D remains ambiguous. The CDR3 is made up of 12 amino acids. CDR1 is MNHEY and CDR2 is SMNVEV in the germline V gene (reference sequence). Deletions cut 6 bases from V and 3 bases from J, with 8 bases between.

This chain joins TRBV5-4 and TRBJ2-3; 7 bases are shared with TRBD1. The CDR3 runs 13 residues. Trimming took 4 bases from V and 8 from J; bases not matched to a gene: 7. Germline V gene sequence: CDR1 SGHNT, CDR2 YYREEE (reference sequence). The CDR3 DNA reads TGTGCCAGCAGCGGTCGGACAGGAGGTACGCAGTATTTT. As protein: CASSGRTGGTQYF.

This clonotype appeared a few times. This sequence joins TRBV19 and TRBJ1-4; D might be TRBD1 (6 bases). CDR3 length: 16 amino acids. The V end was cut by 3 bases, the J end by 4 bases, with 15 bases between. CDR1 is LNHDA and CDR2 is SQIVND in the germline V gene (reference sequence). Here the CDR3 reads CASSIGGQGFNEKLFF. The CDR3 DNA sequence: TGTGCCAGTAGTATCGGAGGGCAGGGGTTTAATGAAAAACTGTTTTTT.

The rearrangement links TRBV5-1 to TRBJ2-3; D perhaps matches TRBD2 (6 bases). V dropped 0 bases and J dropped 0 bases, with 11 bases sitting between them. Germline CDR1 is SGHRS and CDR2 is YFSETQ. The CDR3 is made up of 16 amino acids. CDR3: CASSLGVAESTDTQYF. The CDR3 bases are TGCGCCAGCAGCTTGGGGGTAGCGGAGAGCACAGATACGCAGTATTTT.

This clonotype has ten or more counts. The rearrangement joins TRBV12-3 or TRBV12-4 to TRBJ1-2; 7 bases match TRBD1. This CDR3 has 14 residues. With V trimmed by 6 bases and J by 4 bases, 8 bases remained unmatched. This CDR3 reads CASSLQGITYGYTF. CDR3 nucleotides: TGTGCCAGCAGCCTACAGGGGATCACCTATGGCTACACCTTC.

Only a few counts were recorded for this clonotype. The gene calls are TRBV12-3 or TRBV12-4 and TRBJ2-2; 8 positions agree with TRBD1. The V gene end was trimmed by 6 bases and the J gene end by 6 bases; junction bases not matched to a gene: 3. This CDR3 has 13 residues. For the CDR3, the DNA is TGTGCCAGCAGCTCGGACAGGGCCGGGGAGCTGTTTTTT. This encodes CASSSDRAGELFF.